The 19 T cell receptor beta chains below were found in one sample sequenced in a study of T cell responses to AZD1222 COVID-19 vaccine. TCRdb's table, derived via immunoSEQ multiplex PCR, lists solely in-frame clones and lacks some. Found here are 150,000 to 200,000 clones, 87% of them singletons; the top ten hold about 2.5%. The material sequenced was peripheral blood, taken on day 0 of MenACWY control vaccination. The receptors originated from an adult in good health.

The J gene is TRBJ1-5, the V gene TRBV6-5, with D possibly being TRBD1 (5 bases). Between the trimmed V and J ends, which lost 7 bases and 3 bases, there was a span of 10 bases. CDR1 and CDR2 (germline): MNHEY, SVGAGI. This CDR3 has 13 residues. Here the CDR3 reads CASKGQINQPQHF. The CDR3 nucleotides read TGTGCCAGCAAGGGGCAGATCAATCAGCCCCAGCATTTT.

The rearrangement joins TRBV4-1 to TRBJ2-2; 7 bases map to TRBD2. This CDR3 contains 17 residues. V lost 2 bases to trimming and J lost 0 bases; unmatched junction nucleotides: 6. The germline V gene has CDR1 MGHRA and CDR2 YSYEKL. The CDR3 DNA reads as TGCGCCAGCAGCCAAAGGGTGGCGGGAGCGAACACCGGGGAGCTGTTTTTT. As protein: CASSQRVAGANTGELFF.

The chain has TRBV11-2 and TRBJ2-1; no reliable D call. The CDR3 contains 19 residues. Germline V gene data show CDR1 as SGHAT and CDR2 as FQNNGV. The V gene lost 3 bases and the J gene lost 4 bases, with 25 bases spanning the gap. CDR3 amino acids: CASSFGRTALVDPYNEQFF. In DNA, the CDR3 is TGTGCCAGCAGCTTTGGTCGGACGGCACTCGTGGATCCTTACAATGAGCAGTTCTTC.

The gene calls are TRBV7-2 and TRBJ2-5, with 8 positions matching TRBD2. Trimming removed 1 base from V and 5 bases from J; junction bases left unmatched: 9. This CDR3 has 16 amino acids. Germline CDR1 reads SGHTA; CDR2 reads FQGNSA. Written as DNA, the CDR3 is TGTGCCAGCAGCTTAGAGGGCGGGAGGCCCGGGGAGACCCAGTACTTC. Its translation: CASSLEGGRPGETQYF.

Concerning this clone itself: The identical CDR3 is also encoded by other nucleotide sequences in the sample. This chain uses TRBV19 with TRBJ2-3; possibly TRBD1 for D (5 bases). The CDR3 has 14 amino acids. V dropped 1 base and J dropped 6 bases, with 11 bases sitting between them. CDR1 LNHDA and CDR2 SQIVND come from the germline V gene (reference sequence). CDR3 bases: TGTGCCAGTAGTATAGGGCAGGGTGCGGATACGCAGTATTTT. Protein: CASSIGQGADTQYF.

This chain links TRBV18 with TRBJ2-6; 7 nucleotides align to TRBD1. CDR1 and CDR2 (germline): KGHSH, LQKENI. The CDR3 covers 18 residues. V shed 1 base and J 1 base; nucleotides not matched to a gene: 7. CDR3 amino acids: CASSPLRDSPSGANVLTF. Here the CDR3 DNA reads TGTGCCAGCTCACCACTCCGGGACAGCCCTTCTGGGGCCAACGTCCTGACTTTC.

The V and J genes are TRBV7-2 and TRBJ2-6; TRBD1 matches at 8 bases. Germline V gene sequence: CDR1 SGHTA, CDR2 FQGNSA. V shed 0 bases and J 4 bases; nucleotides not matched to a gene: 2. The CDR3 loop spans 16 amino acids. The CDR3 loop reads CASSLATGVGANVLTF. The CDR3 bases are TGTGCCAGCAGCTTAGCGACAGGGGTCGGGGCCAACGTCCTGACTTTC.

Only one count was recorded for this clone. This rearrangement joins TRBV18 to TRBJ1-5; D uncertain. This CDR3 has 12 residues. V lost 8 bases and J 5 bases, leaving 10 bases between the germline ends. Germline loops: CDR1 KGHSH, CDR2 LQKENI. This chain's CDR3 is CASTDGDQPQHF. The CDR3 DNA is TGTGCCAGCACGGACGGAGATCAGCCCCAGCATTTT. Looking up the rest from reference TRBV18 and TRBJ1-5 gives the full variable domain: NAGVMQNPRHLVRRRGQEARLRCSPMKGHSHVYWYRQLPEEGLKFMVYLQKENIIDESGMPKERFSAEFPKEGPSILRIQQVVRGDSAAYFCASTDGDQPQHFGDGTRLSIL.

The chain has TRBV24-1 and TRBJ2-1; 12 nucleotides line up with TRBD2. The germline gives CDR1 KGHDR, CDR2 SFDVKD. With 5 bases clipped from V and 6 bases from J, the junction kept 13 bases outside the gene matches. The CDR3 contains 18 residues. The CDR3 DNA reads as TGTGCCACCAGTGTTGGGATGACTAGCGGGAGTTTGGCCAATGAGCAGTTCTTC. It specifies CATSVGMTSGSLANEQFF.

This chain joins TRBV5-1 and TRBJ2-3; 8 bases fit TRBD2. V shed 5 bases, J shed 3 bases, and the junction held 8 bases outside the gene matches. This CDR3 spans 15 amino acids. Per the germline V gene, CDR1 is SGHRS and CDR2 is YFSETQ. The CDR3 sequence is CASSLLSGSTDTQYF. In DNA form, the CDR3 reads TGCGCCAGCAGTCTCCTCAGCGGGAGTACAGATACGCAGTATTTT.

The chain links TRBV19 to TRBJ1-1; D is unclear. The CDR3 is made up of 14 amino acids. Trimming stripped 5 bases from V and 2 bases from J, with 12 bases between. CDR1 and CDR2 from the germline V gene are LNHDA and SQIVND (reference sequence). CDR3 in DNA: TGTGCCAGTAGTGCCGGGTCGCTAAACACTGAAGCTTTCTTT. This encodes CASSAGSLNTEAFF.

This clone was recorded once. V usage is TRBV9 and J usage is TRBJ2-3; D perhaps matches TRBD2 (6 bases). Germline CDR1 is SGDLS and CDR2 is YYNGEE. The CDR3 contains 13 residues. The V end was cut by 1 base, the J end by 4 bases, with 7 bases between. CDR3: CASSVPGADTQYF. The CDR3 nucleotides read TGTGCCAGCAGCGTACCGGGGGCAGATACGCAGTATTTT.

The chain recombines TRBV23-1 with TRBJ1-1; D is undetermined. TRBV23-1 is recorded as an ORF, its role being uncertain. CDR3 length equals 14 residues. With 0 bases removed from V and 3 bases from J, the gap between germline ends came to 8 bases. The CDR3 reads CASSQSGEDTEAFF. CDR3 sequence (DNA): TGCGCCAGCAGTCAATCTGGGGAGGACACTGAAGCTTTCTTT.

The chain uses TRBV9 and TRBJ1-6; possibly TRBD1 for D (5 bases). The germline V gene encodes CDR1 SGDLS and CDR2 YYNGEE. Trimming left V 2 bases short and J 4 bases short, with 7 bases between. The CDR3 sequence is 14 residues long. Here the CDR3 reads CASSVKGYNSPLHF. CDR3 bases: TGTGCCAGCAGCGTCAAGGGGTATAATTCACCCCTCCACTTT.

In nucleotides, the CDR3 is TGTGCCAGCAGCGTAGATGGGGTGGGGGCCAACTACAATGAGCAGTTCTTC. Translating gives CASSVDGVGANYNEQFF. V usage is TRBV9 and J usage is TRBJ2-1; perhaps TRBD1 as D (6 bases). Germline V gives CDR1 SGDLS, CDR2 YYNGEE. Between the trimmed V and J ends, which lost 0 bases and 3 bases, there was a span of 16 bases. This CDR3 region has 17 residues.

V usage is TRBV30 and J usage is TRBJ1-4; TRBD1 agrees at 11 bases. Germline values: CDR1 GTSNPN, CDR2 SVGIG (reference sequence). After removal of 3 bases from V and 4 bases from J, the junction contained 4 bases not matched to a gene. CDR3 length: 15 residues. CDR3 sequence reads: CAWSGQGANNEKLFF. CDR3 nucleotides: TGTGCCTGGAGCGGACAGGGGGCGAATAATGAAAAACTGTTTTTT.

V gene TRBV11-2 combines with J gene TRBJ1-1; 9 bases agree with TRBD1. The CDR3 loop spans 15 amino acids. Trimming cost V 5 bases and J 6 bases; bases outside gene matches: 10. The germline V gene has CDR1 SGHAT and CDR2 FQNNGV. Here the CDR3 reads CASSIRDRVFAEAFF. The DNA of the CDR3 is TGTGCCAGCAGCATCCGGGACAGGGTATTTGCTGAAGCTTTCTTT.

The chain recombines TRBV9 with TRBJ2-3; the match to TRBD2 covers 7 bases. Germline loops: CDR1 SGDLS, CDR2 YYNGEE. The CDR3 extends over 17 amino acids. With 3 bases clipped from V and 2 bases from J, the junction kept 12 bases outside the gene matches. CDR3 loop: CASSASGGGGPTDTQYF. The CDR3, as DNA: TGTGCCAGCAGCGCGAGCGGCGGCGGGGGACCCACAGATACGCAGTATTTT.

The CDR3 loop reads CASSFRQGSGYTF. CDR3 nucleotide sequence: TGTGCCAGCAGTTTTAGACAGGGCTCTGGCTACACCTTC. The chain has TRBV6-5 and TRBJ1-2; TRBD1 agrees at 7 bases. Losses at the gene ends were 4 bases for V and 7 bases for J; bases not matched to a gene: 6. This CDR3 contains 13 residues. Germline lookup yields CDR1 MNHEY and CDR2 SVGAGI.